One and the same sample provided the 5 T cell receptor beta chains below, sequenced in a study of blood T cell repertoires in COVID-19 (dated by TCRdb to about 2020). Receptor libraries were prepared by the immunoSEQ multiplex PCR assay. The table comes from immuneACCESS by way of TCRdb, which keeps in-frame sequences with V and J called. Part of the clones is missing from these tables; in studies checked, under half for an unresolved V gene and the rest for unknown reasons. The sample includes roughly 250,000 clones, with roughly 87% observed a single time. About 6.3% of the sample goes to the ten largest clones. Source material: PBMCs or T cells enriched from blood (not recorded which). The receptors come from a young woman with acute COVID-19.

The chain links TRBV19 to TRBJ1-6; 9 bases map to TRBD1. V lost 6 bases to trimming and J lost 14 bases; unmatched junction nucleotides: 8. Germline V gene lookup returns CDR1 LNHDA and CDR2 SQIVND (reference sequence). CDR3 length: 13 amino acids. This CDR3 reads CASRDRGTEALHF. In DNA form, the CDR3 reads TGTGCCAGTAGGGACAGGGGAACAGAAGCCCTCCACTTT.

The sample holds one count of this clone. In DNA, the CDR3 is TGTGCCAGCAGCGTAGGGCAGGGCGACGGCAGCTCTGGAAACACCATATATTTT. The encoded protein is CASSVGQGDGSSGNTIYF. The gene calls are TRBV9 and TRBJ1-3; D is perhaps TRBD1 (5 bases). The CDR3 is made up of 18 amino acids. In germline, CDR1 is SGDLS, CDR2 YYNGEE. Trimming left V 0 bases short and J 0 bases short, with 16 bases between. Looking up the rest from reference TRBV9 and TRBJ1-3 gives the full variable domain: DSGVTQTPKHLITATGQRVTLRCSPRSGDLSVYWYQQSLDQGLQFLIQYYNGEERAKGNILERFSAQQFPDLHSELNLSSLELGDSALYFCASSVGQGDGSSGNTIYFGEGSWLTVV.

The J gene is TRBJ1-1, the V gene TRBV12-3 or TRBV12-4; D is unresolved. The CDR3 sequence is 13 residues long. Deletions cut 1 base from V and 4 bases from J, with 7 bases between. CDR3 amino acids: CASSLVPVTEAFF. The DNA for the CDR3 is TGTGCCAGCAGTTTAGTGCCAGTCACTGAAGCTTTCTTT.

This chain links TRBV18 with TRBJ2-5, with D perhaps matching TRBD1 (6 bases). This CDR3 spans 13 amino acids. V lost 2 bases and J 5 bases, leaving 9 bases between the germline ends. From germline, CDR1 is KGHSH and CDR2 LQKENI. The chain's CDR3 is CASSPGTHETQYF. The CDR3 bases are TGTGCCAGCTCACCAGGGACACACGAGACCCAGTACTTC.

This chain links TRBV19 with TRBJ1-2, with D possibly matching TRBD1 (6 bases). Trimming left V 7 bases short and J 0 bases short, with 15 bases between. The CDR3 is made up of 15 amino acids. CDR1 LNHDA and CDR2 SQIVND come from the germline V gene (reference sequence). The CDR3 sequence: CASTPTGQANYGYTF. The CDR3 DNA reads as TGTGCCAGTACCCCCACAGGGCAAGCTAACTATGGCTACACCTTC.